The rows below give T cell receptor beta chains drawn from one sample of a study of CD8 T cells in Susac syndrome. TCRdb independently ran MiXCR on the immunoSEQ multiplex PCR reads; one entry per CDR3 protein. The sample yields about 120,000 distinct CDR3 sequences, about nine tenths seen once. Material for sequencing was CD4+ T cells from PBMCs. The receptors here all came from a human donor in good health. The CDR3 runs from the conserved cysteine through the conserved F or W. The order of the fields is CDR3 DNA, CDR3 protein, clone size, J gene, V gene, D gene. D genes are given only for firm matches. Clone size is shown for a subset of rows, as once, few, many or a class of expanded clone.

TGTGCCAGCAGTCTAGGGACGGGCGAGCAGTACTTC | CASSLGTGEQYF | NA | TRBJ2-7 | TRBV6-2/TRBV6-3 | NA
TGTGCCAGCAGTGAAGCGGGGACAGGGGACTCGTATAGCAATCAGCCCCAGCATTTT | CASSEAGTGDSYSNQPQHF | NA | TRBJ1-5 | TRBV2 | TRBD1
TGTGCCAGCAGCCGCCCGGGCGCAGAGACCTACGAGCAGTACTTC | CASSRPGAETYEQYF | NA | TRBJ2-7 | TRBV5-4 | NA
TGTGCCACATATTTCACAGGGGGCCGGGATGAGCAGTTCTTC | CATYFTGGRDEQFF | NA | TRBJ2-1 | TRBV6-6 | TRBD1
TGTGCCAGCTCACCACGGCAGGGTAGCAGGTTCGGCAATGAGCAGTTCTTC | CASSPRQGSRFGNEQFF | NA | TRBJ2-1 | TRBV18 | NA
TGTGCCAGTAGTGGGGACAGGGGACGTCAGCCCCAGCATTTT | CASSGDRGRQPQHF | NA | TRBJ1-5 | TRBV19 | TRBD1
TGCAGCGTGGGGACGCCGCAGGGGTTCCAAGAGACCCAGTACTTC | CSVGTPQGFQETQYF | NA | TRBJ2-5 | TRBV29-1 | NA
TGCAGTGCTGGGGACAGGGGGACCGAGCAGTACTTC | CSAGDRGTEQYF | NA | TRBJ2-7 | TRBV20-1 | TRBD1
TGTGCCAGCAAGCCGGGACAGCGTGGAGCTTCTGAAGCTTTCTTT | CASKPGQRGASEAFF | NA | TRBJ1-1 | TRBV2 | TRBD1
TGTGCCAGCAGTTACAGGTTGAACACCGGGGAGCTGTTTTTT | CASSYRLNTGELFF | NA | TRBJ2-2 | TRBV6-5 | NA
TGCAGCGTTGAACTACTAGCATTCCAAGAGACCCAGTACTTC | CSVELLAFQETQYF | NA | TRBJ2-5 | TRBV29-1 | NA
TGTGCCAGCACCCTTGAGGGCGTAGCGGGACCCCGGGAGCAGTTCTTC | CASTLEGVAGPREQFF | NA | TRBJ2-1 | TRBV3-1 | TRBD2
TGCAGCGCTAGGTGGGAACTTGTCGGCTACACCTTC | CSARWELVGYTF | NA | TRBJ1-2 | TRBV29-1 | NA
TGTGCCAGCAGCAATGGACGGGGCTACACCTTC | CASSNGRGYTF | NA | TRBJ1-2 | TRBV9 | NA
TGTGCCGCAAACGGGGCAGATTGGACCTTC | CAANGADWTF | NA | TRBJ1-2 | TRBV28 | NA
TGTGCCAGCAGTAACAACAGTGGAAACACCATATATTTT | CASSNNSGNTIYF | NA | TRBJ1-3 | TRBV12-3/TRBV12-4 | NA
TGTGCCAGCAGCGAGGGGATTTCTACTGAAGCTTTCTTT | CASSEGISTEAFF | NA | TRBJ1-1 | TRBV9 | NA
TGCGCCAGCAGCCAAGATCCGAGCGGGAGTGCGTACGAGCAGTACTTC | CASSQDPSGSAYEQYF | NA | TRBJ2-7 | TRBV4-3 | TRBD2
TGTGCCAGCAGCACGGGACAGGGGGCAACAGATACGCAGTATTTT | CASSTGQGATDTQYF | NA | TRBJ2-3 | TRBV7-2 | TRBD1
TGTGCCAGCAGCTTAAGTGGACAAAACACCGGGGAGCTGTTTTTT | CASSLSGQNTGELFF | once | TRBJ2-2 | TRBV7-3 | NA
TGTGCCAGCAGTTCGGAATACAGGGGCGTCCGCAATCAGCCCCAGCATTTT | CASSSEYRGVRNQPQHF | NA | TRBJ1-5 | TRBV28 | TRBD1
TGTGCCAGCAGTCCCCCGGGAGCCCGGAACGCGTACAATGAGCAGTTCTTC | CASSPPGARNAYNEQFF | NA | TRBJ2-1 | TRBV6-2/TRBV6-3 | NA
TGCGCCAGCAGCCGACAGGGGAATGATAAGTATGAAAAACTGTTTTTT | CASSRQGNDKYEKLFF | NA | TRBJ1-4 | TRBV5-1 | TRBD1
TGTGCCAGCAGCTTAACAGGGGACGATGAGCAGTTCTTC | CASSLTGDDEQFF | NA | TRBJ2-1 | TRBV7-3 | NA
TGCAGCTATGAGGGACTAGCGGGAGAGACCCAGTACTTC | CSYEGLAGETQYF | NA | TRBJ2-5 | TRBV29-1 | TRBD2
TGTGCCAGCAGCTTAGAGGTAACAGGTCGGGGTGAGCAGTTCTTC | CASSLEVTGRGEQFF | NA | TRBJ2-1 | TRBV7-9 | NA
TGTGCCAGTAGAATCCCAGGGGTGGGCACCGGGGAGCTGTTTTTT | CASRIPGVGTGELFF | NA | TRBJ2-2 | TRBV19 | NA
TGCGCCAGCAGCACGGGGGGATCTGGAAACACCATATATTTT | CASSTGGSGNTIYF | NA | TRBJ1-3 | TRBV5-1 | NA
TGTGCCAGCAGCTTAGCCCCAGGGTCAAACATTCAGTACTTC | CASSLAPGSNIQYF | NA | TRBJ2-4 | TRBV7-2 | NA
TGTGCCAGCAGCCTTTTTGGGGGCCTTAACTATGGCTACACCTTC | CASSLFGGLNYGYTF | NA | TRBJ1-2 | TRBV5-6 | NA
TGTGCCAGCAGCTCACGACAGGGCGATTGGTACGAGCAGTACTTC | CASSSRQGDWYEQYF | NA | TRBJ2-7 | TRBV7-9 | TRBD1
TGTGCCAGCAGTGATCCCGGGACAGGGGTCAATTCACCCCTCCACTTT | CASSDPGTGVNSPLHF | NA | TRBJ1-6 | TRBV6-2/TRBV6-3 | TRBD1
TGCGCCAGCAGCCAGACGCCGGGACAGGGGGCGGGGTACAATGAGCAGTTCTTC | CASSQTPGQGAGYNEQFF | once | TRBJ2-1 | TRBV4-3 | TRBD1
TGTGCCAGCACCCCGGACAGGGCAGGGACTGAAGCTTTCTTT | CASTPDRAGTEAFF | NA | TRBJ1-1 | TRBV28 | TRBD1
TGTGCCAGCAGGCTGACTAGCGGGGGGGCCGAAGAGCAGTTCTTC | CASRLTSGGAEEQFF | NA | TRBJ2-1 | TRBV6-5 | TRBD2
TGTGCCATCAGCTGGACAGGGAATAGCTACGAGCAGTACTTC | CAISWTGNSYEQYF | NA | TRBJ2-7 | TRBV10-3 | TRBD1
TGCGCCAGCAGCCAAGATGATACGAGGAACACTGAAGCTTTCTTT | CASSQDDTRNTEAFF | NA | TRBJ1-1 | TRBV4-3 | NA
TGTGCCAGCAGCTCTTGGACAGGACCTAGCTCCTACGAGCAGTACTTC | CASSSWTGPSSYEQYF | NA | TRBJ2-7 | TRBV7-2 | TRBD1
TGCGCCAGCAGCTCGGACCACTACACAGATACGCAGTATTTT | CASSSDHYTDTQYF | NA | TRBJ2-3 | TRBV5-1 | NA
TGTGCCAGCAGCGGAACAGACAAAGATACGCAGTATTTT | CASSGTDKDTQYF | NA | TRBJ2-3 | TRBV5-6 | NA
TGCAGTGCTAGTCAGGGGGTTGGTTTAGGCGAGCAGTACTTC | CSASQGVGLGEQYF | NA | TRBJ2-7 | TRBV20-1 | TRBD1
TGCGCCAGCAGCCAAGATCGGGGGATTCCATTAGCGCCCCTCCACTTT | CASSQDRGIPLAPLHF | once | TRBJ1-6 | TRBV4-3 | NA
TGTGCCTGGAGTGTACCTTGGGGACAGGGGAATCAGCCCCAGCATTTT | CAWSVPWGQGNQPQHF | NA | TRBJ1-5 | TRBV30 | TRBD1
TGTGCCAGCAGCTTAGCGTCGAATGAGCAGTTCTTC | CASSLASNEQFF | NA | TRBJ2-1 | TRBV7-8 | NA
TGTGCCAGCTCACCACCGGTCTCAGATACGCAGTATTTT | CASSPPVSDTQYF | few | TRBJ2-3 | TRBV18 | NA
TGTGCCAGTAGTATGTTGGGCGCAACTAATGAAAAACTGTTTTTT | CASSMLGATNEKLFF | NA | TRBJ1-4 | TRBV19 | NA
TGTGCCAGCAGTCTTCACCCCGGAAATCGGAACTTC | CASSLHPGNRNF | NA | TRBJ2-7 | TRBV12-3/TRBV12-4 | NA
TGCAGTGCTTCCCCTCCCCTCGGCAGGGACAATCAGCCCCAGCATTTT | CSASPPLGRDNQPQHF | NA | TRBJ1-5 | TRBV20-1 | NA
TGTGCCAGCAGTGATTGGATCTCTGGGGCCAACGTCCTGACTTTC | CASSDWISGANVLTF | once | TRBJ2-6 | TRBV2 | NA
TGTGCCAGCAGCAGGGCCGGGACAGCTAATCAGCCCCAGCATTTT | CASSRAGTANQPQHF | NA | TRBJ1-5 | TRBV7-9 | TRBD1
TGTGCCAGCAGCTCACGGACAGGCGGGGAGCTGTTTTTT | CASSSRTGGELFF | NA | TRBJ2-2 | TRBV7-7 | TRBD1
TGTGCCAGCAGCCTACATCCCGGGACAGGGCGGACCATTTCCTACGAGCAGTACTTC | CASSLHPGTGRTISYEQYF | NA | TRBJ2-7 | TRBV3-1 | TRBD1
TGTGCTAGTGGTTTACTAGCGGGAGCCACCGGGGAGCTGTTTTTT | CASGLLAGATGELFF | NA | TRBJ2-2 | TRBV12-5 | TRBD2
TGTGCCAGCAGCGCGGGTGTTCGGCAAGAGACCCAGTACTTC | CASSAGVRQETQYF | NA | TRBJ2-5 | TRBV5-6 | NA
TGTGCCACCAGCAGAGATCAAAAGGGGGCTATCCACTTT | CATSRDQKGAIHF | NA | TRBJ1-6 | TRBV15 | TRBD1